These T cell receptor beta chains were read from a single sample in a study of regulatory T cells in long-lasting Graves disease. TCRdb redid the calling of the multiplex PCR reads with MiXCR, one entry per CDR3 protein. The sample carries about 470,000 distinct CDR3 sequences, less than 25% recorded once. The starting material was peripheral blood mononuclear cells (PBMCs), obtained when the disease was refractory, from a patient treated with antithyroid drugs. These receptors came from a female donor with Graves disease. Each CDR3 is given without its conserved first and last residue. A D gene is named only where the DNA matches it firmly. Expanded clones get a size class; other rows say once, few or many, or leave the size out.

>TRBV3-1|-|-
ASSQRATNYGYT
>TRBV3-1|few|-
ASSQLYKAGELF
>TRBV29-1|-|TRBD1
SARGGTGGYEQY
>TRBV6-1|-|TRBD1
ASSDWTGRQNTEAF
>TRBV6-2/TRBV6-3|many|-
ASSTGGAGWANTEAF
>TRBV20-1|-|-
SARDYSGAPGEKLF
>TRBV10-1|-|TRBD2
ASSESSGTSGRLDEQY
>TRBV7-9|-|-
ASSFLLSNEAF
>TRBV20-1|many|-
SAGTWGVYGYT
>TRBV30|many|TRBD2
AWSGGGANTGELF
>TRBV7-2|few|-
ASSYWGSYEQY
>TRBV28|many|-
ASSLGGTQDEKLF
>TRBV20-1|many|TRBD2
SAGFAGLAAQETQY
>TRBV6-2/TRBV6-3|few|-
ASKASYEQY
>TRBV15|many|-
ATSRDRGINQPQH
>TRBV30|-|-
ATHRAGRTEAF
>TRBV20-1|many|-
SARDVTRPNEKLF
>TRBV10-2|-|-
ASTGKEETQY
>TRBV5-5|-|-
ASSSDFPNEQF
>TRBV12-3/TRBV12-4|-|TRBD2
ASSWVASGSNNEQF
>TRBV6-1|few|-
ASQSTTYGYT
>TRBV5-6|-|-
ASSLVGDLEHEQY
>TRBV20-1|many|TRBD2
SARPTSGRGSYEQY
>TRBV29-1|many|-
STTDGGTNEKLF